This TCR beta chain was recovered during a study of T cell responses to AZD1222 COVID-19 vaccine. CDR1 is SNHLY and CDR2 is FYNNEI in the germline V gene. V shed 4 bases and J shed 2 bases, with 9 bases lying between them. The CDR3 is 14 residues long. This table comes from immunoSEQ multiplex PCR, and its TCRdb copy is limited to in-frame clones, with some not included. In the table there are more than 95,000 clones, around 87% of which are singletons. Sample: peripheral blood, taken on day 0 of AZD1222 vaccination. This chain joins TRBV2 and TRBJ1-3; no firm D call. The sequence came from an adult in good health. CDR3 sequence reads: CASSGTDPGNTIYF. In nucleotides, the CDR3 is TGTGCCAGCAGTGGGACTGACCCTGGAAACACCATATATTTT. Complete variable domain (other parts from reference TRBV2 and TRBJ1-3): EPEVTQTPSHQVTQMGQEVILRCVPISNHLYFYWYRQILGQKVEFLVSFYNNEISEKSEIFDDQFSVERPDGSNFTLKIRSTKLEDSAMYFCASSGTDPGNTIYFGEGSWLTVV.